The 17 T cell receptor beta chains presented below share a single source sample, sequenced in a study of T cells in Graves' hyperthyroidism and ophthalmopathy. The source material, RNA transcripts, was used to amplify TCR beta CDR3 regions. Primed by the HTBI set, a first-round RT-PCR was run on the TCR CDR3. MiXCR was run by TCRdb on the multiplex PCR reads, yielding one entry per CDR3 protein. Of 300,000 to 400,000 distinct CDR3 sequences in the sample, around 15% are singletons; the top ten hold around a fifth. Input material: blood. Receptors were obtained from a woman aged 30 to 39 with Graves' ophthalmopathy.

Ten or more counts support this clonotype. The rearrangement joins TRBV30 to TRBJ1-2; D ambiguous. Trimming cost V 2 bases and J 5 bases, with 3 bases left between them. This CDR3 contains 10 residues. The V gene's germline CDR1 is GTSNPN and CDR2 SVGIG (reference sequence). The CDR3 coding sequence is TGTGCCTGGAGTCTTTATGGCTACACCTTC. It codes for CAWSLYGYTF.

This clonotype was detected ten times or more. The chain recombines TRBV20-1 with TRBJ2-3; no definite D call. V lost 1 base and J lost 5, with 7 bases in between. The germline V gene encodes CDR1 DFQATT and CDR2 SNEGSKA (reference sequence). The CDR3 is made up of 12 amino acids. The CDR3 loop is CSARVPGDTQYF. In nucleotides, the CDR3 is TGCAGTGCTAGAGTACCCGGAGATACGCAGTATTTT.

This clonotype was counted only a few times. At one end, the junction sequence differs from germline, possibly due to a read error. The chain uses TRBV20-1 and TRBJ1-4, with D possibly matching TRBD1 (6 bases). Germline V CDR1 and CDR2: DFQATT, SNEGSKA (reference sequence). The CDR3 covers 13 residues. The CDR3 DNA reads TGCAGTGCGTTAAGTCAGGGGAATGAAGAACTGTTTTTT. The encoded protein is CSALSQGNEELFF.

This clonotype was observed many times. V and J are TRBV30 and TRBJ2-1, with 11 nucleotides matching TRBD2. This CDR3 is built from 13 residues. After removal of 8 bases from V and 9 bases from J, the junction contained 9 bases not matched to a gene. Germline lookup yields CDR1 GTSNPN and CDR2 SVGIG (reference sequence). The CDR3 DNA reads as TGTGCCACGACCCATAGCGGGGGGGTTGAGCAGTTCTTC. Its protein is CATTHSGGVEQFF.

This clonotype showed up many times. The chain couples TRBV10-3 to TRBJ2-1, with 8 bases fitting TRBD2. The length of the CDR3 is 15 residues. In germline, CDR1 is ENHRY, CDR2 SYGVKD. The V segment lost 2 bases and the J segment 9 bases; nucleotides outside the gene matches: 9. In DNA, the CDR3 is TGTGCCATCAGTGAGGGGGCGGGGGGCGAGATTGAGCAGTTCTTC. It is translated as CAISEGAGGEIEQFF.

This clonotype was found many times. The chain is built from TRBV25-1 and TRBJ2-1, with 7 bases identical to TRBD1. Trimming removed 8 bases from V and 2 bases from J; junction bases left unmatched: 6. Germline loops: CDR1 MGHDK, CDR2 SYGVNS. This CDR3 is built from 14 residues. CDR3 nucleotide sequence: TGTGCCAGCCGGATACAGGGGCCCTACAATGAGCAGTTCTTC. Protein product: CASRIQGPYNEQFF.

This clonotype was seen many times. The gene calls are TRBV20-1 and TRBJ2-3; 8 positions agree with TRBD1. V trimming: 6 bases; J trimming: 3 bases; junction bases outside the gene matches: 11. Germline V CDR1 and CDR2: DFQATT, SNEGSKA (reference sequence). CDR3 size: 15 residues. The CDR3 sequence is CSARGNRGMTDTQYF. The CDR3 DNA reads as TGCAGTGCCAGGGGGAACAGGGGGATGACAGATACGCAGTATTTT.

This clonotype was seen ten or more times. The chain combines TRBV6-1 with TRBJ2-5; 7 bases fit TRBD2. Germline loops: CDR1 MNHNS, CDR2 SASEGT. The ends lost 3 bases at V and 2 bases at J; junction bases unmatched: 6. This CDR3 comprises 15 residues. In DNA, the CDR3 is TGTGCCAGCAGTGATTTAACGGGGGGACAAGAGACCCAGTACTTC. Protein: CASSDLTGGQETQYF.

This clonotype was observed a handful of times. CDR3 amino acids: CASRSISRGAVSFTDTQYF. In DNA form, the CDR3 reads TGTGCCAGCAGGTCCATTTCGAGGGGGGCCGTATCCTTCACAGATACGCAGTATTTT. The gene calls are TRBV7-8 and TRBJ2-3; perhaps D is TRBD1 or TRBD2 (6 bases each). The CDR3 length is 19 residues. Germline V CDR1 and CDR2: SGHVS, FQNEAQ. The V end was cut by 6 bases, the J end by 2 bases, with 27 bases between.

This clonotype was counted many times. The rearrangement uses TRBV4-1 and TRBJ2-5, with D perhaps matching TRBD2 (6 bases). CDR1 and CDR2 (germline): MGHRA, YSYEKL. The CDR3 spans 15 residues. V was shortened by 0 bases and J by 5 bases, with 13 bases between the two germline ends. CDR3 in amino acids: CASSQEGTQRETQYF. The CDR3 DNA follows: TGCGCCAGCAGCCAAGAGGGGACTCAGAGGGAGACCCAGTACTTC.

This clonotype has a count of ten or more. V usage is TRBV2 and J usage is TRBJ1-4; D call uncertain. CDR3 size: 12 residues. The germline V and J ends were trimmed by 6 bases and 0 bases, with 2 bases remaining between them. Germline V gene lookup returns CDR1 SNHLY and CDR2 FYNNEI. The CDR3 region is CASRTTNEKLFF. The CDR3 DNA reads TGTGCCAGCAGGACAACTAATGAAAAACTGTTTTTT.

The chain links TRBV11-2 to TRBJ2-4; TRBD2 matches 7 bases. Germline assignment: CDR1 SGHAT and CDR2 FQNNGV. This CDR3 spans 13 amino acids. V lost 5 bases and J lost 9; bases outside the gene matches: 7. This chain's CDR3 is CASSRLGGGIQYF. The CDR3 nucleotides read TGTGCCAGCAGCCGACTAGGCGGGGGCATTCAGTACTTC.

This clonotype was seen only a few times. The chain uses TRBV9 and TRBJ2-7; D might be TRBD1 (5 bases). Per the germline V gene, CDR1 is SGDLS and CDR2 is YYNGEE. V dropped 3 bases and J dropped 6 bases, with 19 bases sitting between them. There are 15 residues in the CDR3. CDR3 in amino acids: CASSASGNSGREQYF. The CDR3 nucleotides read TGTGCCAGCAGCGCATCAGGGAATTCGGGTCGCGAGCAGTACTTC.

DNA for the CDR3: TGTGCCAGCAAAGAGGGAATTGATTCACCCCTCCACTTT. This codes for CASKEGIDSPLHF. The chain uses TRBV28 and TRBJ1-6; no definite D call. This CDR3 has 13 amino acids. Germline-derived CDR1 and CDR2 are MDHEN and SYDVKM. Trimming cost V 7 bases and J 8 bases, with 12 bases left between them.

This clonotype was counted at least ten times. As DNA, the CDR3 is TGTGCCAGCAGCTTAGGGGTCGGAACTAATGAAAAACTGTTTTTT. As protein: CASSLGVGTNEKLFF. This sequence joins TRBV11-2 and TRBJ1-4, with D uncertain. Germline values: CDR1 SGHAT, CDR2 FQNNGV. Trimming left V 1 base short and J 1 base short, with 7 bases between. The CDR3 loop spans 15 amino acids.

The gene calls are TRBV6-5 and TRBJ1-1; TRBD1 aligns across 10 bases. Per germline, CDR1 MNHEY and CDR2 SVGAGI. V was clipped by 4 bases and J by 2 bases; unmatched bases: 7. The CDR3 contains 16 residues. CDR3 protein: CASSFPDRGKNTEAFF. CDR3 nucleotide sequence: TGTGCCAGCAGTTTCCCGGACAGGGGGAAAAACACTGAAGCTTTCTTT.

At least ten counts were recorded for this clonotype. V and J are TRBV28 and TRBJ2-3, with TRBD2 identical over 9 bases. Per germline, CDR1 MDHEN and CDR2 SYDVKM. The CDR3 totals 16 residues. Losses at the gene ends were 5 bases for V and 4 bases for J; bases not matched to a gene: 10. The CDR3 is CASSPRGGRVADTQYF. The CDR3 DNA sequence: TGTGCCAGCAGTCCGCGGGGGGGGCGGGTGGCAGATACGCAGTATTTT.